The 11 T cell receptor beta chains reported below all come from one sample, sequenced in a study of T cells in Graves' hyperthyroidism and ophthalmopathy. RNA transcripts provided the source from which TCR beta CDR3 regions were amplified. The HTBI primer set was used in a first-round RT-PCR of the TCR CDR3. TCRdb reanalysed the multiplex PCR reads using MiXCR and keeps one entry per CDR3 protein. The sample has about 290,000 distinct CDR3 sequences, around 15% seen once. Sequencing was performed on blood. These receptors were taken from a woman aged 40 to 50 with Graves' hyperthyroidism.

This clonotype was detected many times. The rearrangement links TRBV28 to TRBJ1-4; no reliable D call. The germline CDR1 and CDR2 sequences are MDHEN and SYDVKM. The length of the CDR3 is 13 residues. Trimming took 1 base from V and 7 from J, leaving 7 bases between them. The CDR3: CASSLSGIEKLFF. The CDR3 DNA is TGTGCCAGCAGTTTATCGGGAATTGAAAAACTGTTTTTT. Based on the CDR3 plus reference TRBV28 and TRBJ1-4, the full variable domain is DVKVTQSSRYLVKRTGEKVFLECVQDMDHENMFWYRQDPGLGLRLIYFSYDVKMKEKGDIPEGYSVSREKKERFSLILESASTNQTSMYLCASSLSGIEKLFFGSGTQLSVL.

The V call is TRBV7-9, the J call TRBJ1-2; the D gene is possibly TRBD1 (5 bases). CDR3 length: 14 amino acids. V dropped 5 bases and J dropped 4 bases, with 14 bases sitting between them. Germline values: CDR1 SEHNR, CDR2 FQNEAQ (reference sequence). CDR3 sequence (DNA): TGTGCCAGCAGCCCTGCGGGGGGGTCCTATGGCTACACCTTC. Its translation: CASSPAGGSYGYTF. The entire variable domain, with the rest obtained from reference TRBV7-9 and TRBJ1-2, is as follows: DTGVSQNPRHKITKRGQNVTFRCDPISEHNRLYWYRQTLGQGPEFLTYFQNEAQLEKSRLLSDRFSAERPKGSFSTLEIQRTEQGDSAMYLCASSPAGGSYGYTFGSGTRLTVV.

The chain couples TRBV6-1 to TRBJ1-1; TRBD1 matches at 12 bases. Trimming took 4 bases from V and 4 from J; bases not matched to a gene: 10. The CDR3 extends over 17 amino acids. Germline lookup yields CDR1 MNHNS and CDR2 SASEGT. The CDR3 loop reads CASSGDRGHFISTEAFF. CDR3 DNA sequence: TGTGCCAGCAGTGGGGACAGGGGGCATTTTATTTCCACTGAAGCTTTCTTT.

This clonotype was observed many times. This chain connects TRBV27 to TRBJ2-3; D is perhaps TRBD1 (5 bases). Trimming removed 7 bases from V and 3 bases from J, with 11 bases in between. Germline CDR1 MNHEY, CDR2 SMNVEV (reference sequence). The CDR3 totals 13 residues. CDR3 nucleotide sequence: TGTGCCAGCATGTCAGGGATGACAGATACGCAGTATTTT. Translated, it gives CASMSGMTDTQYF.

In its sample, this clonotype was seen many times. The chain employs TRBV5-5 and TRBJ2-3, with 7 bases matching TRBD1. This CDR3 is 14 amino acids long. V lost 5 bases to trimming and J lost 2 bases; unmatched junction nucleotides: 5. The germline CDR1 and CDR2 sequences are SGHKS and YYEKEE (reference sequence). In DNA form, the CDR3 reads TGTGCCAGCAGACGGACAGGTTTCACAGATACGCAGTATTTT. As protein: CASRRTGFTDTQYF.

This clonotype occurred many times. The CDR3 here is CASSQDHREFLTGELFF. The DNA for the CDR3 is TGTGCCAGCAGCCAAGACCACCGGGAATTTTTGACCGGGGAGCTGTTTTTT. This chain links TRBV3-1 with TRBJ2-2, with D perhaps matching TRBD2 (5 bases). In germline, CDR1 is LGHDT, CDR2 YNNKEL (reference sequence). The length of the CDR3 is 17 residues. Between the trimmed V and J ends, which lost 0 bases and 5 bases, there was a span of 16 bases.

This clonotype was seen ten or more times. The V and J genes are TRBV2 and TRBJ1-5; D unresolved. The germline CDR1 and CDR2 sequences are SNHLY and FYNNEI. This CDR3 comprises 14 residues. Trimming took off 3 bases at V and 7 bases at J, with 13 bases between the two ends. The DNA of the CDR3 is TGTGCCAGCAGTGACCGCGAGGCTCGGCAGCCCCAGCATTTT. Translated, it gives CASSDREARQPQHF.

The rearrangement uses TRBV28 and TRBJ2-3; 9 bases are a match to TRBD2. The germline V gene has CDR1 MDHEN and CDR2 SYDVKM. Trimming removed 6 bases from V and 1 base from J; junction bases left unmatched: 5. The CDR3 loop spans 15 amino acids. CDR3 nucleotide sequence: TGTGCCAGCAGGTCTGGCGGGAGGGGCACAGATACGCAGTATTTT. Its translation: CASRSGGRGTDTQYF.

This clonotype has at least ten counts. The genes are TRBV29-1 and TRBJ2-2, with D hard to call. The V and J ends lost 5 bases and 7 bases respectively, with 11 bases between them. Germline V gene lookup returns CDR1 SQVTM and CDR2 ANQGSEA. The CDR3 totals 12 residues. CDR3 in amino acids: CSVSSYGGELFF. CDR3 coding DNA: TGCAGCGTTTCCTCCTACGGCGGGGAGCTGTTTTTT.

The genes are TRBV20-1 and TRBJ2-7; 8 bases match TRBD2. Germline V gene lookup returns CDR1 DFQATT and CDR2 SNEGSKA (reference sequence). After removal of 1 base from V and 3 bases from J, the junction contained 2 bases not matched to a gene. The CDR3 length is 13 residues. The CDR3 DNA is TGCAGTGCTAGAGCTAGCGGGTACTACGAGCAGTACTTC. This gives the protein CSARASGYYEQYF.

This clonotype showed up many times. V is TRBV5-1 and J is TRBJ1-1, with a tentative D call TRBD1 (6 bases). There are 12 residues in the CDR3. The V end was cut by 2 bases, the J end by 9 bases, with 11 bases between. The germline CDR1 and CDR2 sequences are SGHRS and YFSETQ. CDR3: CASSFSTGQAFF. Written as DNA, the CDR3 is TGCGCCAGCAGCTTTTCTACAGGGCAAGCTTTCTTT.